The T cell receptor beta chain under discussion was sequenced for a study of T-cell memory formation after mild COVID-19. About the study: Largely donor-specific sequence clusters came from a couple of donors.

Trimming took off 6 bases at V and 4 bases at J, with 9 bases between the two ends. The length of the CDR3 is 12 residues. Constant-segment primers and 5'RACE yielded cDNA libraries for TCR alpha and TCR beta, each carrying sample barcodes and UMIs. TCRdb called the 5' RACE reads again in MiXCR, with one record for every CDR3 protein. This table holds about 190,000 distinct CDR3 sequences, around 17% found once. This clonotype was seen only a few times. The TCR comes from an adult woman who had mild COVID-19 (a few samples of this study predate the infection). Cell type and time point are not known. J is TRBJ2-5 and V is TRBV12-3 or TRBV12-4, with D unresolved. Material for sequencing was PBMCs or a T cell subset sorted from them (not recorded which). The DNA of the CDR3 is TGTGCCAGCAGCGCAGTAAGAGAGACCCAGTACTTC. This translates into CASSAVRETQYF.